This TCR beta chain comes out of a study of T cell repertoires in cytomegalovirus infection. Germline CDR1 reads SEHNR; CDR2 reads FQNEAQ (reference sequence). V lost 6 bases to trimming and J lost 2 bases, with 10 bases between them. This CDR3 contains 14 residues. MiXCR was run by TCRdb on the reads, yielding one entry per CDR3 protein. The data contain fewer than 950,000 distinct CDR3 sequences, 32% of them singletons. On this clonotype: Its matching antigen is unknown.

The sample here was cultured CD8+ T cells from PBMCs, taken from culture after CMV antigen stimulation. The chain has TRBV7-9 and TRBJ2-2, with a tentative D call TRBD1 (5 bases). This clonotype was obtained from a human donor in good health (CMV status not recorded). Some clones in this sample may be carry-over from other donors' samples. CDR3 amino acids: CASRRDSNTGELFF. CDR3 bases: TGTGCCAGCAGGCGAGACAGTAACACCGGGGAGCTGTTTTTT.